Below are 26 T cell receptor beta chains sequenced from a single sample in a study of cytomegalovirus exposure and HLA in healthy donors. Primers: 60 Vbeta forward and 13 Jbeta reverse. Sequencing was performed with immunoSEQ multiplex PCR; in TCRdb, only in-frame clones are kept and a portion is missing. The table records roughly 160,000 clones, 77% of them present only once. The specimen sequenced was PBMCs. Receptors were obtained from a man aged 25-45 years in good health and CMV-seropositive.

The CDR3 DNA is TGTGCCAGCACTAGACGGGACACCGGGGAGCTGTTTTTT. Protein sequence: CASTRRDTGELFF. The rearrangement links TRBV25-1 to TRBJ2-2; D remains ambiguous. Trimming shortened V by 7 bases and J by 3 bases, and 9 bases separated the two germline ends. Germline V CDR1 and CDR2: MGHDK, SYGVNS. The CDR3 runs to 13 residues.

The CDR3, as DNA: TGTGCCAGCAGCGGGGGGTCCCGGGACGGGGAGCTGTTTTTT. Translation: CASSGGSRDGELFF. The chain links TRBV5-4 to TRBJ2-2; maybe TRBD2 (6 bases). Germline values: CDR1 SGHNT, CDR2 YYREEE (reference sequence). The CDR3 extends over 14 amino acids. Deletions cut 4 bases from V and 7 bases from J, with 14 bases between.

This chain joins TRBV5-1 and TRBJ2-5; a possible D gene is TRBD2 (6 bases). The CDR3 length is 14 residues. Germline V gene data show CDR1 as SGHRS and CDR2 as YFSETQ. Trimming took 4 bases from V and 3 from J, leaving 13 bases between them. The chain's CDR3 is CASSKTGVKETQYF. In DNA form, the CDR3 reads TGCGCCAGCAGCAAAACGGGGGTAAAAGAGACCCAGTACTTC.

The chain carries TRBV18 and TRBJ1-5; D might be TRBD1 (6 bases). Trimming shortened V by 1 base and J by 4 bases, and 11 bases separated the two germline ends. The CDR3 length is 15 residues. In germline, CDR1 is KGHSH, CDR2 LQKENI. The CDR3 sequence: CASSPLPDRNQPQHF. For the CDR3, the DNA is TGTGCCAGCTCACCACTTCCCGACAGGAATCAGCCCCAGCATTTT.

The chain employs TRBV7-2 and TRBJ1-5, with TRBD1 matching over 8 bases. Losses at the gene ends were 5 bases for V and 8 bases for J; bases not matched to a gene: 5. Germline CDR1 SGHTA, CDR2 FQGNSA. The CDR3 spans 13 residues. This CDR3 is CASSPRGHEPQHF. CDR3 nucleotides: TGTGCCAGCAGCCCCAGGGGGCATGAGCCCCAGCATTTT.

The chain carries TRBV30 and TRBJ2-1, with 9 bases lining up with TRBD2. The trim removed 8 bases at V and 7 bases at J, leaving 15 bases unmatched. The germline gives CDR1 GTSNPN, CDR2 SVGIG (reference sequence). This CDR3 is built from 15 residues. This chain's CDR3 is CARGGPSGVMNEQFF. CDR3 nucleotide sequence: TGTGCCCGGGGGGGTCCTAGCGGGGTGATGAATGAGCAGTTCTTC. Full variable domain (remainder filled in from reference TRBV30 and TRBJ2-1): SQTIHQWPATLVQPVGSPLSLECTVEGTSNPNLYWYRQAAGRGLQLLFYSVGIGQISSEVPQNLSASRPQDRQFILSSKKLLLSDSGFYLCARGGPSGVMNEQFFGPGTRLTVL.

The V call is TRBV6-1, the J call TRBJ1-1, with 8 nucleotides matching TRBD1. The CDR3 length is 13 residues. Losses at the gene ends were 6 bases for V and 4 bases for J; bases not matched to a gene: 4. Germline assignment: CDR1 MNHNS and CDR2 SASEGT. The CDR3 is CASSQTGGTEAFF. The DNA of the CDR3 is TGTGCCAGCAGCCAAACAGGGGGCACTGAAGCTTTCTTT.

The J gene is TRBJ1-2, the V gene TRBV28, with D uncertain. CDR1 MDHEN and CDR2 SYDVKM come from the germline V gene. The CDR3 runs to 16 residues. V lost 4 bases and J 2 bases, leaving 17 bases between the germline ends. Here the CDR3 reads CASSSQRVDTNYGYTF. CDR3 DNA sequence: TGTGCCAGCAGTTCACAGCGGGTGGATACAAACTATGGCTACACCTTC.

The chain is built from TRBV7-6 and TRBJ2-1; D possibly corresponds to TRBD1 (6 bases). Trimming shortened V by 3 bases and J by 9 bases, and 9 bases separated the two germline ends. Per germline, CDR1 SGHVS and CDR2 FNYEAQ. This CDR3 contains 12 residues. DNA for the CDR3: TGTGCCAGCAGCTTGACAGGTGGTGAGCAGTTCTTC. Translating it yields CASSLTGGEQFF.

This rearrangement joins TRBV4-1 to TRBJ1-1; D not resolved. Trimming took off 0 bases at V and 4 bases at J, with 12 bases between the two ends. CDR1 MGHRA and CDR2 YSYEKL come from the germline V gene. CDR3 size: 15 residues. Written as DNA, the CDR3 is TGCGCCAGCAGCCAAGAAGCGGATTATGGCACTGAAGCTTTCTTT. As protein: CASSQEADYGTEAFF.

This chain uses TRBV18 with TRBJ2-2; tentative D call: TRBD1 (6 bases). The V and J ends lost 1 base and 1 base respectively, with 10 bases between them. Germline values: CDR1 KGHSH, CDR2 LQKENI. This CDR3 is 16 amino acids long. CDR3 protein: CASSPRSGVNTGELFF. The CDR3 DNA sequence: TGTGCCAGCTCACCACGTTCAGGGGTGAACACCGGGGAGCTGTTTTTT.

This clone was recorded once. The chain recombines TRBV5-6 with TRBJ2-2; TRBD2 matches 7 bases. Per the germline V gene, CDR1 is SGHDT and CDR2 is YYEEEE. Unmatched junction bases numbered 1, after V lost 4 bases and J lost 4 bases. This CDR3 region has 13 residues. The chain's CDR3 is CASSRGVTGELFF. In DNA, the CDR3 is TGTGCCAGCAGCCGGGGGGTCACCGGGGAGCTGTTTTTT. The full variable domain, its missing parts supplied by reference TRBV5-6 and TRBJ2-2, is DAGVTQSPTHLIKTRGQQVTLRCSPKSGHDTVSWYQQALGQGPQFIFQYYEEEERQRGNFPDRFSGHQFPNYSSELNVNALLLGDSALYLCASSRGVTGELFFGEGSRLTVL.

The table lists this clone with a count of one. The V gene is TRBV7-6, the J gene TRBJ2-1; 9 bases map to TRBD2. V shed 1 base, J shed 9 bases, and the junction held 13 bases outside the gene matches. The germline gives CDR1 SGHVS, CDR2 FNYEAQ. The length of the CDR3 is 17 residues. CDR3 protein: CASSLEVTSGESGEQFF. The CDR3 bases are TGTGCCAGCAGCTTAGAGGTGACTAGCGGCGAATCTGGTGAGCAGTTCTTC.

The rearrangement uses TRBV5-1 and TRBJ2-3, with D perhaps TRBD2 (5 bases). V was shortened by 0 bases and J by 2 bases, with 13 bases between the two germline ends. This CDR3 contains 16 residues. Per the germline V gene, CDR1 is SGHRS and CDR2 is YFSETQ. CDR3 sequence reads: CASSLAASSATDTQYF. In DNA form, the CDR3 reads TGCGCCAGCAGCTTGGCCGCTAGCTCCGCCACAGATACGCAGTATTTT.

The rearrangement links TRBV27 to TRBJ1-4; D might be TRBD1 (5 bases). Germline V gene data show CDR1 as MNHEY and CDR2 as SMNVEV (reference sequence). This CDR3 is built from 15 residues. The V end was cut by 5 bases, the J end by 2 bases, with 12 bases between. The CDR3 DNA sequence: TGTGCCAGCAGTCCTCAGACAGCTACTAATGAAAAACTGTTTTTT. Its protein is CASSPQTATNEKLFF.

The V call is TRBV18, the J call TRBJ1-6, with a possible D match to TRBD1 (5 bases). Trimming pared 2 bases from V and 6 bases from J, leaving 11 bases between. The CDR3 totals 15 residues. Germline V gene sequence: CDR1 KGHSH, CDR2 LQKENI. The CDR3 is CASSPRQPPNSPLHF. In nucleotides, the CDR3 is TGTGCCAGCTCACCAAGACAGCCCCCTAATTCACCCCTCCACTTT.

V usage is TRBV4-1 and J usage is TRBJ1-2; 9 bases line up with TRBD1. There are 15 residues in the CDR3. Germline V CDR1 and CDR2: MGHRA, YSYEKL. J lost 2 bases, V lost 2 bases, and 3 bases had no gene match. The chain's CDR3 is CASSQRDRDNYGYTF. In DNA, the CDR3 is TGCGCCAGCAGCCAAAGGGACAGGGACAACTATGGCTACACCTTC.

This clone showed up just a few times. This CDR3 is CASSIIWTGGDEQFF. CDR3 bases: TGTGCCAGTAGTATTATCTGGACAGGTGGCGATGAGCAGTTCTTC. This chain links TRBV19 with TRBJ2-1, with TRBD1 identical over 7 bases. The J segment lost 8 bases and the V segment lost 3 bases, leaving 10 bases of the junction unmatched. The CDR3 extends over 15 amino acids. CDR1 LNHDA and CDR2 SQIVND come from the germline V gene (reference sequence).

The J gene is TRBJ2-3, the V gene TRBV10-3; D is possibly TRBD1 (5 bases). The germline V gene has CDR1 ENHRY and CDR2 SYGVKD. V was clipped by 3 bases and J by 3 bases, with 10 bases between them. The CDR3 runs 14 residues. This chain's CDR3 is CAISDRVGTDTQYF. DNA for the CDR3: TGTGCCATCAGTGACAGGGTTGGTACAGATACGCAGTATTTT.

The rearrangement uses TRBV29-1 and TRBJ1-1, with D possibly matching TRBD1 (6 bases). CDR3 size: 13 residues. The germline V gene encodes CDR1 SQVTM and CDR2 ANQGSEA. CDR3 DNA sequence: TGCAGTGGCGGGGGGGCTTGGAGCACTGAAGCTTTCTTT. Its translation: CSGGGAWSTEAFF.

The V gene is TRBV4-1, the J gene TRBJ1-5, with a weak D call TRBD1 (5 bases). CDR1 MGHRA and CDR2 YSYEKL come from the germline V gene. The CDR3 covers 14 residues. V lost 3 bases and J lost 4, with 10 bases in between. The CDR3 spells CASSQPTENQPQHF. DNA of the CDR3: TGCGCCAGCAGCCAGCCGACAGAGAATCAGCCCCAGCATTTT.

V and J are TRBV4-1 and TRBJ2-5; 10 bases are a match to TRBD2. Trimming cost V 1 base and J 5 bases; bases outside gene matches: 7. The CDR3 sequence is 16 residues long. Germline assignment: CDR1 MGHRA and CDR2 YSYEKL. CDR3 nucleotide sequence: TGCGCCAGCAGCCAAGTCAAGCGGGGGGGCAATGAGACCCAGTACTTC. Translated: CASSQVKRGGNETQYF.

The V and J genes are TRBV27 and TRBJ1-1; D perhaps matches TRBD1 (6 bases). Germline CDR1 is MNHEY and CDR2 is SMNVEV (reference sequence). CDR3 length equals 14 residues. V lost 5 bases, J lost 6 bases, and 16 bases lay in between. In DNA form, the CDR3 reads TGTGCCAGCAGTCCAGGGGTCGGGATACCTGAAGCTTTCTTT. Amino acid sequence: CASSPGVGIPEAFF.

This chain uses TRBV13 with TRBJ1-1, with a tentative D call TRBD1 (5 bases). Germline CDR1 and CDR2: PRHDT and FYEKMQ (reference sequence). The length of the CDR3 is 13 residues. The germline V and J ends were trimmed by 7 bases and 6 bases, with 15 bases remaining between them. The CDR3 DNA reads TGTGCCAGCACGAGGACATTTTGGGCTGAAGCTTTCTTT. Encoded protein: CASTRTFWAEAFF.

This sequence joins TRBV30 and TRBJ1-2; D might be TRBD1 (6 bases). Deletions cut 5 bases from V and 6 bases from J, with 10 bases between. The CDR3 spans 11 residues. The germline V gene has CDR1 GTSNPN and CDR2 SVGIG (reference sequence). The CDR3 DNA sequence: TGTGCCTGGGGGCCAGGGGATGGCTACACCTTC. Translation: CAWGPGDGYTF.

The chain couples TRBV13 to TRBJ1-2, with 10 bases aligning to TRBD1. There are 13 residues in the CDR3. Germline V gives CDR1 PRHDT, CDR2 FYEKMQ (reference sequence). V dropped 4 bases and J dropped 5; count of bases not matched to a gene: 1. The DNA for the CDR3 is TGTGCCAGCAGCTGGGGACAGGGGTATGGCTACACCTTC. Its translation: CASSWGQGYGYTF.